These 24 T cell receptor beta chains share one sample of origin, sequenced in a study of blood T cells in healthy people across ages. Primed by a sample-barcoded 5' primer and a J-beta primer mix, a second PCR proceeded for about 6 to 12 cycles. TCRdb reprocessed the 5' RACE reads via MiXCR and lists one record per CDR3 protein. This sample has around 1.7 million distinct CDR3 sequences, with over 25% found just once. Material for sequencing was blood. The receptor source for this set is a woman aged 25 to 45 in good health.

The chain employs TRBV5-1 and TRBJ1-5; a possible D gene is TRBD1 (5 bases). Trimming removed 2 bases at V and 9 bases at J, with 15 bases between. This CDR3 spans 14 amino acids. Germline V gene data show CDR1 as SGHRS and CDR2 as YFSETQ. The CDR3 reads CASSFGRANAPQHF. CDR3 DNA: TGCGCCAGCAGCTTTGGCAGGGCGAACGCGCCCCAGCATTTT.

CDR3 region: CSVLTSGNSYEQYF. In DNA, the CDR3 is TGCAGTGTTCTGACTAGCGGGAACTCCTACGAGCAGTACTTC. J is TRBJ2-7 and V is TRBV20-1; TRBD2 matches 11 bases. V dropped 7 bases and J dropped 0; count of bases not matched to a gene: 5. Per germline, CDR1 DFQATT and CDR2 SNEGSKA (reference sequence). The CDR3 spans 14 residues.

With respect to this clonotype: Possible read error: a much larger clone is one base away. The V gene is TRBV24-1, the J gene TRBJ2-4, with D unclear. V lost 5 bases to trimming and J lost 15 bases, with 19 bases between them. The germline V gene has CDR1 KGHDR and CDR2 SFDVKD. The CDR3 loop spans 13 amino acids. CDR3 loop: CATSGHPGQAAYF. DNA of the CDR3: TGTGCCACCAGTGGTCATCCCGGGCAGGCAGCGTACTTC.

V and J are TRBV19 and TRBJ1-2, with TRBD1 matching 8 bases. The ends lost 6 bases at V and 4 bases at J; junction bases unmatched: 7. Per germline, CDR1 LNHDA and CDR2 SQIVND (reference sequence). CDR3 size: 14 residues. The CDR3 loop is CASSPPDRGYGYTF. The CDR3 DNA reads as TGTGCCAGTAGCCCCCCCGACAGGGGCTATGGCTACACCTTC.

CDR3 sequence (DNA): TGTGCCAGCGGCCCCTTAGGCGGCTCAGCGAGGAAGACCCAGTACTTC. Its protein product is CASGPLGGSARKTQYF. The chain links TRBV3-1 to TRBJ2-5; D ambiguous. This CDR3 has 16 residues. Trimming shortened V by 8 bases and J by 6 bases, and 25 bases separated the two germline ends. CDR1 and CDR2 from the germline V gene are LGHDT and YNNKEL (reference sequence).

The chain is built from TRBV6-5 and TRBJ1-2; tentative D call: TRBD1 (5 bases). In germline, CDR1 is MNHEY, CDR2 SVGAGI. The V end lost 0 bases, the J end lost 6 bases, and 11 bases lay between the germline ends. The CDR3 has 14 amino acids. The CDR3 loop reads CASSYSSLGDGYTF. DNA of the CDR3: TGTGCCAGCAGTTACTCGAGTTTAGGGGATGGCTACACCTTC.

This chain links TRBV7-8 with TRBJ1-5, with 9 bases identical to TRBD1. The germline V gene has CDR1 SGHVS and CDR2 FQNEAQ. The CDR3 contains 17 residues. V lost 5 bases to trimming and J lost 0 bases; unmatched junction nucleotides: 8. The CDR3 bases are TGTGCCAGCAGCCCACTAACAGGGGGCGATAGCAATCAGCCCCAGCATTTT. Translating gives CASSPLTGGDSNQPQHF. Full variable domain (remainder filled in from reference TRBV7-8 and TRBJ1-5): GAGVSQSPRYKVAKRGQDVALRCDPISGHVSLFWYQQALGQGPEFLTYFQNEAQLDKSGLPSDRFFAERPEGSVSTLKIQRTQQEDSAVYLCASSPLTGGDSNQPQHFGDGTRLSIL.

The chain carries TRBV28 and TRBJ1-2, with a possible D match to TRBD1 (5 bases). Germline V gene sequence: CDR1 MDHEN, CDR2 SYDVKM. This CDR3 has 13 amino acids. Trimming left V 6 bases short and J 4 bases short, with 12 bases between. The CDR3 is CASRPTEPYGYTF. In DNA form, the CDR3 reads TGTGCCAGCAGACCGACAGAGCCCTATGGCTACACCTTC.

Notes on this clonotype: A much larger clonotype is one base distant, so this may be a read error. The chain recombines TRBV15 with TRBJ2-5; tentative D call: TRBD2 (5 bases). Germline lookup yields CDR1 LNHNV and CDR2 YYDKDF (reference sequence). This CDR3 spans 13 amino acids. CDR3 nucleotides: TGTGCCACCAGCGCTAGCTACCAAGAGGCCCAGTACTTC. This codes for CATSASYQEAQYF.

The V gene is TRBV5-5, the J gene TRBJ1-2; the D gene is possibly TRBD1 (5 bases). Germline CDR1 and CDR2: SGHKS and YYEKEE (reference sequence). Trimming removed 4 bases from V and 6 bases from J, with 13 bases in between. This CDR3 has 13 amino acids. CDR3 loop: CASSRWGGDGYTF. The CDR3 DNA sequence: TGTGCCAGCAGCAGGTGGGGGGGTGATGGCTACACCTTC.

A single count supports this clonotype. This rearrangement joins TRBV19 to TRBJ2-3; the match to TRBD1 covers 8 bases. With 5 bases clipped from V and 2 bases from J, the junction kept 9 bases outside the gene matches. CDR1 and CDR2 from the germline V gene are LNHDA and SQIVND (reference sequence). The CDR3 is 16 residues long. The CDR3 sequence: CASSFGQGWNTDTQYF. CDR3 DNA sequence: TGTGCCAGTAGTTTCGGACAGGGATGGAACACAGATACGCAGTATTTT. The full variable domain, rest sourced from reference TRBV19 and TRBJ2-3, is DGGITQSPKYLFRKEGQNVTLSCEQNLNHDAMYWYRQDPGQGLRLIYYSQIVNDFQKGDIAEGYSVSREKKESFPLTVTSAQKNPTAFYLCASSFGQGWNTDTQYFGPGTRLTVL.

This clonotype was counted a few times. J is TRBJ2-1 and V is TRBV5-1, with 11 positions matching TRBD2. Per germline, CDR1 SGHRS and CDR2 YFSETQ. Losses at the gene ends were 3 bases for V and 10 bases for J; bases not matched to a gene: 9. This CDR3 has 15 residues. The CDR3 DNA reads TGCGCCAGCAGCTCAATTCTTAGCGGGGGGGCGGAGCAGTTCTTC. It translates to CASSSILSGGAEQFF.

This clonotype was recorded a few times. The chain joins TRBV12-3 or TRBV12-4 to TRBJ1-1; possibly TRBD1 for D (5 bases). This CDR3 is 16 amino acids long. Trimming took 3 bases from V and 1 from J, leaving 15 bases between them. The CDR3 protein is CASSFPGGSKNTEAFF. The DNA for the CDR3 is TGTGCCAGCAGTTTCCCCGGGGGATCTAAGAACACTGAAGCTTTCTTT.

This clonotype was observed a handful of times. This sequence joins TRBV10-3 and TRBJ2-5; 13 bases fit TRBD2. V was clipped by 7 bases and J by 6 bases; unmatched bases: 11. The CDR3 has 16 amino acids. Germline CDR1 and CDR2: ENHRY and SYGVKD. The CDR3 loop is CAIIPGLAGVRQTQYF. DNA for the CDR3: TGTGCCATCATCCCCGGACTAGCGGGAGTAAGACAGACCCAGTACTTC.

The chain couples TRBV12-3 or TRBV12-4 to TRBJ1-6, with a weak D call TRBD1 (6 bases). The CDR3 is 14 residues long. Trimming removed 7 bases from V and 9 bases from J, with 16 bases in between. CDR3 sequence: CASTQGTSSSPLHF. The CDR3 nucleotides are TGTGCCAGCACCCAGGGGACCAGTAGTTCACCCCTCCACTTT.

The chain uses TRBV9 and TRBJ2-3; the match to TRBD2 covers 9 bases. J was trimmed by 3 bases and V by 3 bases; bases with no gene match: 8. CDR1 is SGDLS and CDR2 is YYNGEE in the germline V gene. The CDR3 totals 16 residues. The CDR3 loop reads CASSAIAGDFTDTQYF. The CDR3 DNA sequence: TGTGCCAGCAGCGCAATAGCGGGAGATTTTACAGATACGCAGTATTTT. The full variable domain, in which reference TRBV9 and TRBJ2-3 provide the parts outside the CDR3, is DSGVTQTPKHLITATGQRVTLRCSPRSGDLSVYWYQQSLDQGLQFLIQYYNGEERAKGNILERFSAQQFPDLHSELNLSSLELGDSALYFCASSAIAGDFTDTQYFGPGTRLTVL.

This clonotype appeared a few times. The J gene is TRBJ1-5, the V gene TRBV10-3; maybe TRBD1 (5 bases). The germline V and J ends were trimmed by 2 bases and 3 bases, with 11 bases remaining between them. CDR1 is ENHRY and CDR2 is SYGVKD in the germline V gene. This CDR3 region has 15 residues. The CDR3 nucleotides are TGTGCCATCAGTGAGGGGCAGGGATTCAATCAGCCCCAGCATTTT. Protein: CAISEGQGFNQPQHF.

This clonotype was seen many times. This sequence joins TRBV7-2 and TRBJ2-5; TRBD2 is a possible D gene (6 bases). Trimming cost V 3 bases and J 2 bases, with 19 bases left between them. The CDR3 is made up of 17 amino acids. CDR1 and CDR2 from the germline V gene are SGHTA and FQGNSA. The CDR3 DNA sequence: TGTGCCAGCAGCTTTCCATATGGGACCGGGACTCAAGAGACCCAGTACTTC. This translates into CASSFPYGTGTQETQYF.

Concerning this clonotype itself: Since a much larger clone is just one base distant, this may be a read error. The chain combines TRBV7-9 with TRBJ2-5; D is perhaps TRBD1 (6 bases). The J call may be faulty, since TRBJ2-7 better matches the DNA end. This CDR3 has 15 residues. Looked up from germline, CDR1 is SEHNR and CDR2 is FQNEAQ (reference sequence). The CDR3 region is CASSFTGPLTYEQYF. CDR3 nucleotides: TGTGCCAGCAGCTTTACAGGGCCCCTCACCTACGAGCAGTACTTC.

The chain has TRBV7-9 and TRBJ1-1; D not resolved. V lost 2 bases, J lost 4 bases, and 5 bases lay in between. This CDR3 is 12 amino acids long. Germline CDR1 and CDR2: SEHNR and FQNEAQ (reference sequence). This chain's CDR3 is CASSLWVTEAFF. The CDR3 DNA sequence: TGTGCCAGCAGCTTATGGGTCACTGAAGCTTTCTTT.

A remark on this clonotype: Relative to the germline gene, one junction end is altered; a read error may explain this. The rearrangement links TRBV19 to TRBJ1-5, with D tentatively TRBD1 (6 bases). This CDR3 region has 16 residues. Germline CDR1 and CDR2: LNHDA and SQIVND (reference sequence). The CDR3 spells CASSIPPGESSQPQHF. The DNA for the CDR3 is TGTGCCAGTAGTATTCCCCCAGGGGAAAGCAGTCAGCCCCAGCATTTT.

The rearrangement links TRBV5-1 to TRBJ2-6; 7 bases fit TRBD1. This CDR3 spans 18 amino acids. Losses at the gene ends were 0 bases for V and 0 bases for J; bases not matched to a gene: 6. Germline CDR1 is SGHRS and CDR2 is YFSETQ. The CDR3 nucleotides read TGCGCCAGCAGCTTGGCCGTCGACAGGGCCTCTGGGGCCAACGTCCTGACTTTC. Protein product: CASSLAVDRASGANVLTF.

Concerning this clonotype itself: Given a much more abundant clone one base away, this may be a read error. This chain connects TRBV10-3 to TRBJ2-3; D may be TRBD2 (5 bases). The CDR3 consists of 14 residues. From germline, CDR1 is ENHRY and CDR2 SYGVKD. The CDR3 loop reads CAISESAAADAQYF. CDR3 DNA sequence: TGTGCCATCAGTGAGTCGGCAGCGGCAGATGCGCAGTATTTT.

This clonotype has ten or more counts. The rearrangement joins TRBV7-2 to TRBJ2-1; perhaps TRBD1 as D (6 bases). The CDR3 is 15 residues long. Trimming took off 4 bases at V and 5 bases at J, with 15 bases between the two ends. Germline V gene data show CDR1 as SGHTA and CDR2 as FQGNSA. CDR3 nucleotides: TGTGCCAGCAGCTCCCTCGTGGGGGCAAACAATGAGCAGTTCTTC. Encoded protein: CASSSLVGANNEQFF. The full variable domain, rest sourced from reference TRBV7-2 and TRBJ2-1, is GAGVSQSPSNKVTEKGKDVELRCDPISGHTALYWYRQSLGQGLEFLIYFQGNSAPDKSGLPSDRFSAERTGGSVSTLTIQRTQQEDSAVYLCASSSLVGANNEQFFGPGTRLTVL.